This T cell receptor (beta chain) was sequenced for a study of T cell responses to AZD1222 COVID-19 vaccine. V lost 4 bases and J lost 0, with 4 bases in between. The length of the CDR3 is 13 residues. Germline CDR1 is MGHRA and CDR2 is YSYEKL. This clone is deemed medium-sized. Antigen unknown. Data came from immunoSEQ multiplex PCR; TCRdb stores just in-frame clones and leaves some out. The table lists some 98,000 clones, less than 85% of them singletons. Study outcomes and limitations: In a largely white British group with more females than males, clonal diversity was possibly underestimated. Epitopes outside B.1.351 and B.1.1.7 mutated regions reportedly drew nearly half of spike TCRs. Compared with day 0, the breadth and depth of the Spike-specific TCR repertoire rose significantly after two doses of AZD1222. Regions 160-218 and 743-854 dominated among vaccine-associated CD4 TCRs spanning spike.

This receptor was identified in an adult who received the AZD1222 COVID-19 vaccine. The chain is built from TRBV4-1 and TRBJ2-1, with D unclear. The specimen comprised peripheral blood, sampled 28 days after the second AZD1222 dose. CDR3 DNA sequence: TGCGCCAGCAGCCGTGACTCCTACAATGAGCAGTTCTTC. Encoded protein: CASSRDSYNEQFF.